This T cell receptor (beta chain) comes out of a study of blood T cells in healthy people across ages. No fewer than 7 million PBMCs went into each sample. This clonotype was observed at least ten times. Its cognate antigen is unknown. Then a second PCR, running roughly 7 to 11 cycles, was carried out with a sample-barcoded 5' primer and a J-beta primer mix. Each CDR3 protein is one row after TCRdb ran MiXCR on the 5' RACE reads. The sample has hundreds of thousands of distinct CDR3 sequences; about a fifth are singletons. General study points: Older age coincided with a roughly linear decline in TCR beta diversity per million T cells.

V was clipped by 1 base and J by 8 bases, with 12 bases between them. Germline-derived CDR1 and CDR2 are LGHDT and YNNKEL (reference sequence). The CDR3 contains 14 residues. Sequenced material: blood. This rearrangement joins TRBV3-1 to TRBJ2-1; D may be TRBD2 (6 bases). The sequence derives from a man aged 65 to 85 in good health. The CDR3 DNA reads TGTGCCAGCAGCCAAGTTGTAGGGAGGCATGAGCAGTTCTTC. Its translation: CASSQVVGRHEQFF.